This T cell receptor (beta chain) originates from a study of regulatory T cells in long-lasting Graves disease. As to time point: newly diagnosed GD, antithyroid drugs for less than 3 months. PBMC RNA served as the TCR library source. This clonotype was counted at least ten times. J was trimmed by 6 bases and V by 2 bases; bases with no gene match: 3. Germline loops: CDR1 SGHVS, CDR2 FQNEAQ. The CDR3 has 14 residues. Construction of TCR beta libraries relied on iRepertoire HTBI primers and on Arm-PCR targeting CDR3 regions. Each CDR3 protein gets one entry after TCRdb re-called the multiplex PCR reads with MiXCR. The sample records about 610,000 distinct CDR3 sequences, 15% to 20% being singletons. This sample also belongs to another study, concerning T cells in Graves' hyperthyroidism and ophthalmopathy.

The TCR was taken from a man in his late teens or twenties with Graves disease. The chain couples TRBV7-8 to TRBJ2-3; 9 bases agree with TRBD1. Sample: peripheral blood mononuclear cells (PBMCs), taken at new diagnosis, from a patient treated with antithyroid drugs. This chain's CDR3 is CASSLRDRVDTQYF. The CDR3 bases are TGTGCCAGCAGCTTAAGGGACAGGGTCGATACGCAGTATTTT.